A selection of T cell receptor beta chains follows, all from one sample in a study of cytomegalovirus exposure and HLA in healthy donors. Libraries were prepared by immunoSEQ multiplex PCR; TCRdb keeps only in-frame clonotypes and omits some of them. The repertoire holds tens of thousands of clones, with approximately 71% as singletons. What was sequenced was PBMCs. All receptors derive from a woman in her thirties in good health and CMV-seronegative. Each CDR3 is given with its conserved first and last residue. A D gene is named only where the DNA matches it firmly. Clone size is shown for a subset of rows, as once, few, many or a class of expanded clone.

v_call	d_call	j_call	clone_size	cdr3_nt	cdr3_aa
TRBV30	TRBD1	TRBJ1-2	NA	TGTGCCTCAAAGTCAAAGGGGGCCCCCACCTTC	CASKSKGAPTF
TRBV5-6	TRBD1	TRBJ1-4	NA	TGTGCCAGCAGCGTCCTACAGGGGGGGGGTGAAAAACTGTTTTTT	CASSVLQGGGEKLFF
TRBV29-1	NA	TRBJ1-1	few	TGCAGCGGAACGGGCCAGGGGAACACTGAAGCTTTCTTT	CSGTGQGNTEAFF
TRBV6-5	NA	TRBJ1-4	NA	TGTGCCAGCACTCAAAGCTGGAGGGGCGATGAAAAACTGTTTTTT	CASTQSWRGDEKLFF
TRBV5-1	NA	TRBJ1-2	few	TGCGCCAGCAGCTTGGCCAGAGGGCCCAACTATGGCTACACCTTC	CASSLARGPNYGYTF
TRBV6-5	TRBD1	TRBJ2-7	NA	TGTGCCAGCAGTTACGACACAGGGGCCGTCTACGAGCAGTACTTC	CASSYDTGAVYEQYF
TRBV7-9	TRBD2	TRBJ2-3	NA	TGTGCCAGCAGCTTAGTAGCGGGGGGAGATACGCAGTATTTT	CASSLVAGGDTQYF
TRBV9	NA	TRBJ2-7	NA	TGTGCCAGCAGCGTAGACCCCGCAGGCTCCTACGAGCAGTACTTC	CASSVDPAGSYEQYF
TRBV21-1	NA	TRBJ2-7	NA	TGTGCCAGCGGAAACAGGGGGTACACCTACGAGCAGTACTTC	CASGNRGYTYEQYF
TRBV6-6	TRBD1	TRBJ2-7	NA	TGTGCCAGCAGCCCCCGGGACAGGGGATTCTACGAGCAGTACTTC	CASSPRDRGFYEQYF
TRBV29-1	NA	TRBJ2-6	NA	TGCAGCTTTTTACGTTCCAGGGCTCCAGGGGCCAACGTCCTGACTTTC	CSFLRSRAPGANVLTF
TRBV6-6	NA	TRBJ2-3	NA	TGTGCCAGCAGTTACTTAAGCACGGGGGATACGCAGTATTTT	CASSYLSTGDTQYF
TRBV5-6	NA	TRBJ2-5	NA	TGTGCCAGCAGCTACAACCTAGAGACCCAGTACTTC	CASSYNLETQYF
TRBV5-1	TRBD1	TRBJ1-1	NA	TGCGCCAGCAGCTTGCAGGGGGATTACACTGAAGCTTTCTTT	CASSLQGDYTEAFF
TRBV19	NA	TRBJ2-7	NA	TGTGCCAGTAGTCTTAGACACCCTGAGGAGCAGTACTTC	CASSLRHPEEQYF
TRBV5-6	NA	TRBJ2-4	few	TGTGCCAGCAGCTTGGAGGTTGGAGGACGGACGACGGACATTCAGTACTTC	CASSLEVGGRTTDIQYF
TRBV5-4	NA	TRBJ2-1	few	TGTGCCAGCAGCTCAATCGGGACTCACAATGAGCAGTTCTTC	CASSSIGTHNEQFF
TRBV19	NA	TRBJ2-5	NA	TGTGCCAGTAGCAATGACTGGGAGACCCAGTACTTC	CASSNDWETQYF
TRBV10-1	TRBD2	TRBJ2-1	NA	TGCGCCAGCAGTGAGGGGACTAGCGGGGGGCCCAATGAGCAGTTCTTC	CASSEGTSGGPNEQFF
TRBV7-2	NA	TRBJ1-5	NA	TGTGCCAGCAGCTTACCCCCGGCGCCGATGAGGCAGCCCCAGCATTTT	CASSLPPAPMRQPQHF
TRBV15	NA	TRBJ1-2	once	TGTGCCACCAGCCCACACAGGGATGGCTACACCTTC	CATSPHRDGYTF
TRBV21-1	NA	TRBJ2-7	NA	TGTGCCAGCAGCTTATCCGGGACAGGGAACCACGAGCAGTACTTC	CASSLSGTGNHEQYF
TRBV18	TRBD1	TRBJ2-7	NA	TGTGCCAGCTCACCGACAGGGTCTCACTACGAGCAGTACTTC	CASSPTGSHYEQYF
TRBV6-5	NA	TRBJ1-1	NA	TGTGCCAGCCAAACGACTGTGAACACTGAAGCTTTCTTT	CASQTTVNTEAFF
TRBV10-3	TRBD1	TRBJ1-2	NA	TGTGCCATCGAACCGGACAGGGGCTCTGGCTACACCTTC	CAIEPDRGSGYTF
TRBV30	TRBD1	TRBJ1-2	NA	TGTGCCTGGAGTATTCCGAGACAGGGGGACACCTATGGCTACACCTTC	CAWSIPRQGDTYGYTF
TRBV30	TRBD2	TRBJ2-5	NA	TGTGCCTGGAGCTTAGCGGGGGGTCTCGGGGAGACCCAGTACTTC	CAWSLAGGLGETQYF
TRBV10-3	TRBD1	TRBJ1-2	few	TGTGCCATCAGTGAGTCAGAGGGGGCGATTGGCTACACCTTC	CAISESEGAIGYTF
TRBV10-3	NA	TRBJ1-5	NA	TGTGCCAGCAGTTACCGGGGGGGAAGGGAGGGCAATCAGCCCCAGCATTTT	CASSYRGGREGNQPQHF
TRBV6-6	NA	TRBJ1-2	NA	TGTGCCAGCAGCCAAAAGGGGTATGGCTACACCTTC	CASSQKGYGYTF
TRBV6-6	NA	TRBJ2-1	NA	TGTGCCAGCAGTTACGGGCAGGGCCCTTACAATGAGCAGTTCTTC	CASSYGQGPYNEQFF
TRBV4-1	TRBD1	TRBJ1-2	NA	TGCGCCAGCAGCCAAGATGCAGACAGGGTTTATGGCTACACCTTC	CASSQDADRVYGYTF
TRBV5-4	NA	TRBJ1-1	NA	TGTGCCAGCAGCTTCGGAGGAGGTACTGAAGCTTTCTTT	CASSFGGGTEAFF
TRBV5-1	NA	TRBJ2-5	NA	TGCGCCAGCAGCTTGGATGGACAGCCCCAAGAGACCCAGTACTTC	CASSLDGQPQETQYF
TRBV2	NA	TRBJ2-7	few	TGTGCCAGCAGTGAAAGTTGGCTCACCCGCTACGAGCAGTACTTC	CASSESWLTRYEQYF
TRBV7-9	TRBD1	TRBJ2-7	NA	TGTGCCAGCAGCTCACAGGGGGCAGGCGAGCAGTACTTC	CASSSQGAGEQYF
TRBV5-5	TRBD2	TRBJ2-5	NA	TGTGCCAGCAGCATCACTAGCGGGGGCCTTCAAGAGACCCAGTACTTC	CASSITSGGLQETQYF
TRBV7-3	TRBD2	TRBJ2-7	NA	TGTGCCAGCAGCTTAGTGTCTGGGAGGGTCTACGAGCAGTACTTC	CASSLVSGRVYEQYF
TRBV5-4	TRBD1	TRBJ2-3	NA	TGTGCCAGCAGCCAAGTGGGACAGGGGGGCACAGATACGCAGTATTTT	CASSQVGQGGTDTQYF
TRBV4-1	TRBD1	TRBJ1-4	few	TGCGCCAGCAGCCAAAGACAGGGCTCCCTGTTTGAAAAACTGTTTTTT	CASSQRQGSLFEKLFF
TRBV7-9	NA	TRBJ1-2	NA	TGTGCCAGCAGCTTCAGGGTCGGCTATGGCTACACCTTC	CASSFRVGYGYTF
TRBV6-6	NA	TRBJ2-7	NA	TGTGCCAGCAGTTACCGTCCCAGGGGCGAGCAGTACTTC	CASSYRPRGEQYF
TRBV6-6	TRBD1	TRBJ2-5	NA	TGTGCCAGCAGTTTTCGACAACAGACAGGGGGGACCCAGTACTTC	CASSFRQQTGGTQYF
TRBV4-3	NA	TRBJ1-2	NA	TGCGCCAGCAGCCAAGCTCACGGGAACTATGGCTACACCTTC	CASSQAHGNYGYTF
TRBV7-9	NA	TRBJ2-1	NA	TGTGCCAGCAGCTCACGTCGGCTGGGGGGCAATGAGCAGTTCTTC	CASSSRRLGGNEQFF